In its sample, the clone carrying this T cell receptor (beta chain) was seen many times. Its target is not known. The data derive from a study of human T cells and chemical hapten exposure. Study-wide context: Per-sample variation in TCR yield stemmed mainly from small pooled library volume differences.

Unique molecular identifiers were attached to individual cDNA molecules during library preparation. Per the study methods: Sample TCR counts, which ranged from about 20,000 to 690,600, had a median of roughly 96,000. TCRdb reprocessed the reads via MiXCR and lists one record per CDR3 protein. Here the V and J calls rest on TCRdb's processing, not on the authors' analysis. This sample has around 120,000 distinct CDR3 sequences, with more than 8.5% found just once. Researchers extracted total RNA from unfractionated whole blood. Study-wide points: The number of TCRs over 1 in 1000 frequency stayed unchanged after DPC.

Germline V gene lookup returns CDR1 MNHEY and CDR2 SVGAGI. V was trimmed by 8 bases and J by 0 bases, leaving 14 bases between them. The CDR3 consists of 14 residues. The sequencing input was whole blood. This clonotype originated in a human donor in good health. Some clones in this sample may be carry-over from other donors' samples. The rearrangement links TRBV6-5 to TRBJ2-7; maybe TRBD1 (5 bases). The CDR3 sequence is CASGLQETSYEQYF. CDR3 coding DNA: TGTGCCAGCGGTTTACAGGAAACCTCCTACGAGCAGTACTTC.